This T cell receptor beta chain was captured by sequencing in a study of breast tumors, draining lymph nodes, adjacent tissues (dated by TCRdb to 2016 to 2018). Context from the whole study: The study compared TCR beta repertoires across tumor, adjacent nontumor tissue and axillary lymph nodes from breast cancer patients. The study aimed to assess the relationships and possible T-cell exchange between tumor, surrounding tissue and draining lymph node repertoires in human breast cancer.

Sequencing used an Illumina HiSeq 2000. TCR beta chain libraries were generated by multiplex PCR amplification. The amplified TCR beta chain products were analyzed by high-throughput sequencing. The raw public data were reprocessed by TCRdb itself: fastp quality trimming at Q25, MiXCR clonotype calling, in-frame beta chains only. Records with the same CDR3 protein are collapsed into one entry carrying the most frequent genes and DNA. For this sample the table gives tens of thousands of distinct CDR3 sequences, of which approximately 63% were detected only once. About 22% of the sample rests with the top ten. The study at large found these results: A scenario in which most tumor T cells derive from the lymph node and then expand within tumor tissue was judged to be consistent with the data. T-cell repertoire diversity in tumors was found to be lower than in lymph nodes but higher than in nontumor tissue, and preferential V and J gene usage was observed. In luminal-like breast cancer, tumor and nontumor tissue repertoires resembled each other significantly more than in basal-like breast cancer. Rather than being directly demonstrated, the conclusion that tumor T cells originate in lymph nodes was presented as consistent with a hypothesis.

Concerning this clonotype itself: Its antigen is not yet known. No qualities accompany the bases; no much larger clone lies one base away.

Adjacent samples consisted of nontumor breast tissue surrounding the tumor. Input material: tumor-adjacent breast tissue. This TCR was recovered from a female donor with breast cancer. Some clones in this sample may be carry-over from other donors' samples.

This receptor has the CDR3 CASSVDGDSYNEQFF. The DNA sequence is given as TGTGCCAGCAGCGTAGATGGGGACTCCTACAATGAGCAGTTCTTC. Recombination joined TRBV9 with TRBJ2-1, with the D gene not confidently named. V drops 0 bases and J drops 0 bases, leaving 7 bases in between. Spanning cysteine to phenylalanine, the CDR3 consists of 15 amino acids. Just CDR3 DNA is preserved here, 45 bases in frame from base 1. In the germline V gene, CDR1 corresponds to SGDLS and CDR2 to YYNGEE.